The 7 T cell receptor beta chains below come from one sample, sequenced in a study of beta chain features in type 1 diabetes. Which antigens these TCRs recognize remains unknown. Overall study findings and caveats: Shorter TCRB CDR3s, moderately but significantly so, were found in Type 1 diabetes patients in all four CD4+ subsets.

Isolated RNA was reverse transcribed in full, so expressed TCRB transcripts were sequenced. The data were produced by immunoSEQ multiplex PCR, yet TCRdb's version contains in-frame clones alone and is incomplete. The sample consists of 150,000 to 200,000 clones, 63% of them appearing once. The specimen sequenced was naive CD4+ T cells from blood. These receptors all stem from a man aged 25-45 years with type 1 diabetes.

The rearrangement joins TRBV7-9 to TRBJ1-2, with D unresolved. The V end lost 5 bases, the J end lost 11 bases, and 15 bases lay between the germline ends. Per germline, CDR1 SEHNR and CDR2 FQNEAQ (reference sequence). The CDR3 has 12 residues. The CDR3 sequence is CASSPAGRRYTF. The CDR3 bases are TGTGCCAGCAGCCCAGCTGGGCGACGGTACACCTTC.

CDR3 protein: CASSYQRYTDTQYF. Here the CDR3 DNA reads TGTGCCAGCAGTTACCAGCGGTACACAGATACGCAGTATTTT. The chain joins TRBV6-5 to TRBJ2-3; TRBD2 is a possible D gene (5 bases). Germline V gene lookup returns CDR1 MNHEY and CDR2 SVGAGI. The CDR3 consists of 14 residues. Trimming left V 2 bases short and J 2 bases short, with 8 bases between.

The chain carries TRBV7-9 and TRBJ2-1; possibly TRBD1 for D (6 bases). The CDR3 covers 16 residues. The germline gives CDR1 SEHNR, CDR2 FQNEAQ (reference sequence). Trimming left V 0 bases short and J 3 bases short, with 12 bases between. The CDR3 DNA reads TGTGCCAGCAGCTTAGCCTCAGGGGCAGACTACAATGAGCAGTTCTTC. Protein sequence: CASSLASGADYNEQFF.

This chain uses TRBV29-1 with TRBJ2-7; D call uncertain. The CDR3 has 11 amino acids. Germline CDR1 SQVTM, CDR2 ANQGSEA. The CDR3 region is CSVESAAGVFV. In DNA, the CDR3 is TGCAGCGTTGAGAGTGCGGCAGGAGTCTTCGTA.

The rearrangement uses TRBV11-2 and TRBJ2-3; D is unresolved. The V end lost 6 bases, the J end lost 0 bases, and 13 bases lay between the germline ends. The CDR3 runs 15 residues. In germline, CDR1 is SGHAT, CDR2 FQNNGV. The CDR3 DNA is TGTGCCAGCAGGGTGGCCTACACTAGCACAGATACGCAGTATTTT. As protein: CASRVAYTSTDTQYF.

V and J are TRBV5-4 and TRBJ1-2; D is unclear. Germline values: CDR1 SGHNT, CDR2 YYREEE (reference sequence). The CDR3 covers 13 residues. V gave up 3 bases and J gave up 3 bases, with 9 bases separating them. The CDR3 coding sequence is TGTGCCAGCAGCTACGACGGAGACTATGGCTACACCTTC. Translated: CASSYDGDYGYTF.

The chain couples TRBV5-1 to TRBJ1-1; D is ambiguous. This CDR3 is built from 13 residues. In germline, CDR1 is SGHRS, CDR2 YFSETQ. Trimming left V 4 bases short and J 5 bases short, with 12 bases between. CDR3 nucleotide sequence: TGCGCCAGCAGCCCCAGCCCGGGGACTGAAGCTTTCTTT. Translated, it gives CASSPSPGTEAFF.